This T cell receptor beta chain emerged from a study of blood T cell repertoires in COVID-19. Per the original methods: Estimated nucleated cell counts came from reference gene primer amplification. Sequencing used immunoSEQ multiplex PCR; TCRdb keeps in-frame clones, though not all of them. The V and J calls and clone size come from that table; D and trimming were worked out from the DNA. This sample has under 250,000 clones; approximately 91% occur once, and the top ten carry about 0.79%. CDR1 KGHSH and CDR2 LQKENI come from the germline V gene. The CDR3 extends over 14 amino acids. V lost 11 bases, J lost 4 bases, and 19 bases lay in between.

The receptor was isolated from a man in his thirties or forties with COVID-19, enrolled during active disease. The material sequenced was peripheral blood. The chain carries TRBV18 and TRBJ2-3, with D possibly matching TRBD1 (6 bases). CDR3 amino acids: CASFGQGQADTQYF. The CDR3 region has the DNA TGTGCCTCATTCGGGCAGGGGCAGGCAGATACGCAGTATTTT.